This T cell receptor beta chain was sequenced for a study of blood T cell repertoires in COVID-19. At the level of the study: Whether acute or convalescent, the COVID-19 samples came from the United States, Italy and Spain.

Sequencing was performed with immunoSEQ multiplex PCR; in TCRdb, only in-frame clones are kept and a portion is missing. The data show 90,000 to 110,000 clones, about 80% seen once. The germline CDR1 and CDR2 sequences are GTSNPN and SVGIG (reference sequence). V gave up 0 bases and J gave up 5 bases, with 5 bases separating them. CDR3 length: 12 amino acids. The chain employs TRBV30 and TRBJ1-5; D gene unclear. The TCR originated in a woman in her sixties or seventies with acute or convalescent COVID-19. Specimen: peripheral blood. The CDR3 is CAWSVQHQPQHF. In nucleotides, the CDR3 is TGTGCCTGGAGTGTACAGCATCAGCCCCAGCATTTT.